Sequencing of this T cell receptor (beta chain) was carried out in a study of T cell repertoires in cytomegalovirus infection. Study-level background: An indication of both CMV infection and matching HLA type came from public TCR beta signatures.

Overall study results and limits: In two of eight donors, the top clonotype was HLA-C-restricted CMV-specific.

CDR3 length equals 14 residues. Germline CDR1 is MNHEY and CDR2 is SMNVEV (reference sequence). V shed 5 bases and J shed 1 base, with 11 bases lying between them. This clonotype occurred a few times. Its antigen is still unknown. One entry per CDR3 protein, called by TCRdb with MiXCR from the reads. The profile shows about 100,000 distinct CDR3 sequences, 20% to 30% of them singletons. The rearrangement joins TRBV27 to TRBJ1-1; D perhaps matches TRBD1 (5 bases). Sequenced sample: CD8+ T cells from PBMCs. The clonotype originates from a human donor in good health (CMV status not recorded). Some clones in this sample may be carry-over from other donors' samples. The chain's CDR3 is CASSASGPNTEAFF. The CDR3, as DNA: TGTGCCAGCAGTGCGTCGGGACCGAACACTGAAGCTTTCTTT.